Below are 26 T cell receptor beta chains sequenced from a single sample in a study of blood T cell repertoires in COVID-19. TCRdb's table, derived via immunoSEQ multiplex PCR, lists solely in-frame clones and lacks some. The sample carries 120,000 or so clones, around 89% recorded once. Sequenced input: peripheral blood. The receptors were gathered from a man between 70 and 80 years old with active or convalescent COVID-19.

The rearrangement uses TRBV9 and TRBJ1-3; 8 bases are a match to TRBD1. Trimming removed 3 bases from V and 2 bases from J; junction bases left unmatched: 4. CDR3 length: 15 amino acids. In germline, CDR1 is SGDLS, CDR2 YYNGEE. The CDR3 sequence is CASSAQGAAGNTIYF. The CDR3 DNA reads as TGTGCCAGCAGCGCCCAGGGGGCCGCTGGAAACACCATATATTTT.

This chain uses TRBV19 with TRBJ2-7, with 10 bases fitting TRBD1. This CDR3 comprises 15 residues. Germline CDR1 reads LNHDA; CDR2 reads SQIVND (reference sequence). With V trimmed by 5 bases and J by 3 bases, 7 bases remained unmatched. The CDR3 bases are TGTGCCAGTAGTCCGGGGACAGGGGTGGACTACGAGCAGTACTTC. Translation gives CASSPGTGVDYEQYF.

The rearrangement links TRBV27 to TRBJ1-2; 7 bases map to TRBD1. Germline CDR1 reads MNHEY; CDR2 reads SMNVEV (reference sequence). Unmatched junction bases numbered 5, after V lost 5 bases and J lost 2 bases. The CDR3 is 14 amino acids. Written as DNA, the CDR3 is TGTGCCAGCAGTCCTCCGGGACAGAACTATGGCTACACCTTC. Its protein product is CASSPPGQNYGYTF.

In its sample, this clone was seen once. The J gene is TRBJ1-4, the V gene TRBV28; D uncertain. V lost 6 bases and J lost 0, with 8 bases in between. Germline CDR1 and CDR2: MDHEN and SYDVKM. The CDR3 extends over 14 amino acids. The CDR3 loop is CASSSVATNEKLFF. The CDR3 DNA sequence: TGTGCCAGCAGCTCAGTTGCAACTAATGAAAAACTGTTTTTT.

The V and J genes are TRBV19 and TRBJ1-4; D unresolved. V lost 10 bases and J 6 bases, leaving 18 bases between the germline ends. This CDR3 is built from 14 residues. Germline V lookup: CDR1 LNHDA, CDR2 SQIVND (reference sequence). CDR3 DNA: TGTGCCACCGCGAGGAGGAGTATGGATGAAAAACTGTTTTTT. Translating gives CATARRSMDEKLFF. Together with reference TRBV19 and TRBJ1-4, the CDR3 gives the full variable domain: DGGITQSPKYLFRKEGQNVTLSCEQNLNHDAMYWYRQDPGQGLRLIYYSQIVNDFQKGDIAEGYSVSREKKESFPLTVTSAQKNPTAFYLCATARRSMDEKLFFGSGTQLSVL.

The chain carries TRBV19 and TRBJ1-2; D perhaps matches TRBD1 (6 bases). This CDR3 region has 15 residues. Germline V gene data show CDR1 as LNHDA and CDR2 as SQIVND (reference sequence). Trimming removed 6 bases from V and 0 bases from J, with 14 bases in between. CDR3: CASRQGISANYGYTF. The CDR3 nucleotides read TGTGCCAGTAGACAGGGCATAAGCGCTAACTATGGCTACACCTTC.

The rearrangement links TRBV28 to TRBJ1-2; 10 bases agree with TRBD1. After removal of 6 bases from V and 7 bases from J, the junction contained 14 bases not matched to a gene. The CDR3 has 16 residues. Germline CDR1 and CDR2: MDHEN and SYDVKM. This CDR3 reads CASRFPSTGGWGGYTF. The DNA for the CDR3 is TGTGCCAGCAGGTTTCCATCGACAGGGGGCTGGGGTGGCTACACCTTC.

The chain recombines TRBV5-1 with TRBJ1-5; 11 nucleotides align to TRBD1. Germline V gives CDR1 SGHRS, CDR2 YFSETQ. The CDR3 is 16 amino acids. The trim removed 0 bases at V and 5 bases at J, leaving 4 bases unmatched. Here the CDR3 reads CASSLGGTGGDQPQHF. The CDR3 bases are TGCGCCAGCAGCTTGGGTGGGACAGGGGGAGATCAGCCCCAGCATTTT.

The V and J genes are TRBV3-1 (or the pseudogene TRBV3-2) and TRBJ2-3; TRBD2 agrees at 7 bases. Germline V gives CDR1 LGHDT, CDR2 YNNKEL (reference sequence). V shed 5 bases, J shed 5 bases, and the junction held 4 bases outside the gene matches. The CDR3 is 13 residues long. CDR3 nucleotides: TGTGCCAGCAGCGGACTAGTCCGAGATACGCAGTATTTT. It codes for CASSGLVRDTQYF.

The chain couples TRBV7-2 to TRBJ2-1, with D possibly matching TRBD1 (5 bases). This CDR3 has 13 residues. CDR1 is SGHTA and CDR2 is FQGNSA in the germline V gene. Trimming pared 1 base from V and 6 bases from J, leaving 7 bases between. CDR3 sequence (DNA): TGTGCCAGCAGCTTAGGACAGCCCAATGAGCAGTTCTTC. Its translation: CASSLGQPNEQFF.

This sequence joins TRBV6-6 and TRBJ2-1; D call uncertain. CDR1 MNHNY and CDR2 SVGAGI come from the germline V gene (reference sequence). The CDR3 extends over 12 amino acids. Trimming took off 5 bases at V and 9 bases at J, with 11 bases between the two ends. The CDR3: CASSLTWSEQFF. The CDR3 DNA reads as TGTGCCAGCAGTCTTACATGGAGTGAGCAGTTCTTC.

The V and J genes are TRBV29-1 and TRBJ1-6; possible D gene TRBD1, 5 bases. Germline V gives CDR1 SQVTM, CDR2 ANQGSEA. The CDR3 loop spans 16 amino acids. The V and J ends lost 0 bases and 10 bases respectively, with 19 bases between them. In DNA form, the CDR3 reads TGCAGCGTTGAAGAAGGTGAAACTGCTAAGGGGTCACCCCTCCACTTT. Its translation: CSVEEGETAKGSPLHF.

This clone has just one count. The CDR3 nucleotides are TGTGCCAGTAGTCCGGGACTAGCGGGAGGTGCCTATGAGCAGTTCTTC. It specifies CASSPGLAGGAYEQFF. The rearrangement links TRBV19 to TRBJ2-1, with TRBD2 identical over 15 bases. CDR1 is LNHDA, CDR2 SQIVND, per germline (reference sequence). J gave up 8 bases and V 5 bases, and 7 bases lay outside the gene matches. The CDR3 consists of 16 residues.

The gene calls are TRBV2 and TRBJ2-5, with TRBD2 identical over 12 bases. The CDR3 consists of 14 residues. The ends lost 2 bases at V and 5 bases at J; junction bases unmatched: 0. The germline V gene has CDR1 SNHLY and CDR2 FYNNEI. As DNA, the CDR3 is TGTGCCAGCAGTGAACTAGCGGGAGGGGAGACCCAGTACTTC. Its protein is CASSELAGGETQYF.

This sequence joins TRBV19 and TRBJ2-1, with D unclear. The CDR3 extends over 14 amino acids. The ends were cut back, 4 bases at V and 3 bases at J, with 10 bases in the middle. Germline V gene lookup returns CDR1 LNHDA and CDR2 SQIVND (reference sequence). The CDR3 DNA sequence: TGTGCCAGTAGTACCCCGACGGGCTACAATGAGCAGTTCTTC. Translated: CASSTPTGYNEQFF. Filled out from reference TRBV19 and TRBJ2-1, the complete variable domain reads DGGITQSPKYLFRKEGQNVTLSCEQNLNHDAMYWYRQDPGQGLRLIYYSQIVNDFQKGDIAEGYSVSREKKESFPLTVTSAQKNPTAFYLCASSTPTGYNEQFFGPGTRLTVL.

V usage is TRBV7-6 and J usage is TRBJ1-6; TRBD1 might be the D (6 bases). Germline assignment: CDR1 SGHVS and CDR2 FNYEAQ. With 1 base removed from V and 8 bases from J, the gap between germline ends came to 21 bases. The CDR3 runs 18 residues. The CDR3 sequence: CASSLEPPRQERDSPLHF. The CDR3 region has the DNA TGTGCCAGCAGCTTAGAACCCCCCCGACAGGAGAGGGATTCACCCCTCCACTTT.

This clone appeared once. The genes are TRBV6-5 and TRBJ2-7; maybe TRBD1 (5 bases). CDR3 size: 12 residues. CDR1 and CDR2 (germline): MNHEY, SVGAGI. Trimming shortened V by 6 bases and J by 2 bases, and 8 bases separated the two germline ends. The CDR3 DNA reads as TGTGCCAGCAGCCAGGGCACCTACGAGCAGTACTTC. The encoded protein is CASSQGTYEQYF.

The J gene is TRBJ2-2, the V gene TRBV18; 7 positions match TRBD1. After removal of 5 bases from V and 8 bases from J, the junction contained 8 bases not matched to a gene. Germline CDR1 reads KGHSH; CDR2 reads LQKENI. The CDR3 sequence is 14 residues long. CDR3 amino acids: CASSETGRSGELFF. CDR3 DNA sequence: TGTGCCAGCTCAGAGACAGGGCGGTCTGGGGAGCTGTTTTTT. The whole variable domain, filled in from reference TRBV18 and TRBJ2-2, reads NAGVMQNPRHLVRRRGQEARLRCSPMKGHSHVYWYRQLPEEGLKFMVYLQKENIIDESGMPKERFSAEFPKEGPSILRIQQVVRGDSAAYFCASSETGRSGELFFGEGSRLTVL.

The J gene is TRBJ1-5, the V gene TRBV3-1 (or the pseudogene TRBV3-2); TRBD1 might be the D (6 bases). This CDR3 spans 16 amino acids. Germline assignment: CDR1 LGHDT and CDR2 YNNKEL (reference sequence). V was clipped by 3 bases and J by 6 bases, with 18 bases between them. CDR3 sequence (DNA): TGTGCCAGCAGCCACCCCTTCGACAGGAAGACTCAGCCCCAGCATTTT. This encodes CASSHPFDRKTQPQHF.

The rearrangement uses TRBV28 and TRBJ2-7; D might be TRBD1 (5 bases). The CDR3 sequence is 13 residues long. CDR1 and CDR2 (germline): MDHEN, SYDVKM. Deletions cut 2 bases from V and 3 bases from J, with 8 bases between. The CDR3 DNA reads TGTGCCAGCAGTTTAGCCCAGGGCTACGAGCAGTACTTC. As protein: CASSLAQGYEQYF. Looking up the rest from reference TRBV28 and TRBJ2-7 gives the full variable domain: DVKVTQSSRYLVKRTGEKVFLECVQDMDHENMFWYRQDPGLGLRLIYFSYDVKMKEKGDIPEGYSVSREKKERFSLILESASTNQTSMYLCASSLAQGYEQYFGPGTRLTVT.

The chain recombines TRBV27 with TRBJ1-4; TRBD1 matches 9 bases. Germline CDR1 reads MNHEY; CDR2 reads SMNVEV (reference sequence). The V segment lost 6 bases and the J segment 8 bases; nucleotides outside the gene matches: 7. The CDR3 runs 14 residues. CDR3 nucleotides: TGTGCCAGCAGGTCCGGGACAGGGCGAGAAAAACTGTTTTTT. It yields the protein CASRSGTGREKLFF.

The chain uses TRBV28 and TRBJ1-4; 8 nucleotides align to TRBD1. Looked up from germline, CDR1 is MDHEN and CDR2 is SYDVKM. The CDR3 has 15 residues. V was pared by 5 bases and J by 5 bases, with 7 bases of the junction left unmatched. The CDR3 region has the DNA TGTGCCAGCAGTCGCCCACAGGGGGGGAATGAAAAACTGTTTTTT. This codes for CASSRPQGGNEKLFF.

The chain employs TRBV27 and TRBJ2-7, with D perhaps TRBD2 (6 bases). Trimming shortened V by 6 bases and J by 1 base, and 16 bases separated the two germline ends. The CDR3 has 15 residues. Looked up from germline, CDR1 is MNHEY and CDR2 is SMNVEV (reference sequence). Here the CDR3 reads CASRLPGGPSYEQYF. Written as DNA, the CDR3 is TGTGCCAGCAGACTCCCCGGGGGACCTTCCTACGAGCAGTACTTC.

This sequence joins TRBV27 and TRBJ2-1, with TRBD2 identical over 7 bases. The CDR3 is made up of 15 amino acids. The J segment lost 5 bases and the V segment lost 7 bases, leaving 11 bases of the junction unmatched. Germline assignment: CDR1 MNHEY and CDR2 SMNVEV (reference sequence). The CDR3: CASTQKGTINNEQFF. CDR3 bases: TGTGCCAGCACCCAAAAGGGGACTATTAACAATGAGCAGTTCTTC.

The chain links TRBV21-1 to TRBJ2-7; the table assigns TRBD1, which was not confirmed against the DNA. TRBV21-1 constitutes a pseudogene. The CDR3 contains 16 residues. CDR3 loop: CASSTQGAYMNYEQYF. Here the CDR3 DNA reads TGTGCCAGCAGCACACAGGGGGCCTACATGAACTACGAGCAGTACTTC.

This rearrangement joins TRBV19 to TRBJ2-1, with D perhaps matching TRBD2 (5 bases). V shed 5 bases and J shed 9 bases, with 17 bases lying between them. Germline CDR1 and CDR2: LNHDA and SQIVND (reference sequence). The CDR3 has 14 residues. As DNA, the CDR3 is TGTGCCAGTAGTCTTTCTAGCCCCCCCGGTGAGCAGTTCTTC. It codes for CASSLSSPPGEQFF.